The T cell receptor (beta chain) described here comes from a study of blood T cell repertoires in COVID-19. Here immunoSEQ multiplex PCR was the method, and the copy in TCRdb shows in-frame clones only, minus some. The sample has more than 95,000 clones; roughly 80% are singletons. The V and J ends lost 7 bases and 7 bases, in that order; junction bases with no gene match: 8. The CDR3 is 14 residues long. Germline lookup yields CDR1 SEHNR and CDR2 FQNEAQ (reference sequence). The genes are TRBV7-9 and TRBJ1-4; 8 bases are a match to TRBD1. Sequencing input: peripheral blood. This receptor was identified in a man older than 75 with COVID-19, enrolled during active disease. The CDR3 loop is CASTQGARGEKLFF. The CDR3 region has the DNA TGTGCCAGCACGCAGGGGGCGAGGGGTGAAAAACTGTTTTTT.